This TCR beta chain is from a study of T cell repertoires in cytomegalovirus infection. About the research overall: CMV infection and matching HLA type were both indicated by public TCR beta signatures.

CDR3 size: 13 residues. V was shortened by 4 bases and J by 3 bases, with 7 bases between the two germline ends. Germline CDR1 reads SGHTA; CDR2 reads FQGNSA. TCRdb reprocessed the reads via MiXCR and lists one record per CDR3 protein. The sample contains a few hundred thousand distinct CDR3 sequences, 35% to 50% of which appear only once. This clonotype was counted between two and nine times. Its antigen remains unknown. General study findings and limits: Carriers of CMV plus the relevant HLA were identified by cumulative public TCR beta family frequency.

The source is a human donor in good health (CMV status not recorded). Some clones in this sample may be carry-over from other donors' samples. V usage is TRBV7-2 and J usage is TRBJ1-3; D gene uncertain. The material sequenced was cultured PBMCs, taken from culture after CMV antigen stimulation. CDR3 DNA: TGTGCCAGCAGCTCGGGATTTGGAAACACCATATATTTT. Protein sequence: CASSSGFGNTIYF.